This paragraph covers one T cell receptor beta chain sequence. Its target antigen remains unknown. The data stem from a study of monozygotic twins with inflammatory bowel disease (dated by TCRdb to about 2019). Notes on the research overall: In total, 28 monozygotic twin pairs made up the full study: 19 Danish pairs, all IBD-discordant, plus nine German pairs, of which four were IBD-concordant and five were IBD-discordant. The search for disease-associated traits relied mainly on comparing IBD patients with their genetically identical healthy co-twins within discordant pairs. Each individual had, on average, about 151 000 unique TCRalpha sequences and 181 000 unique TCRbeta sequences available for analysis.

From each donor, a roughly 2.5 ml peripheral blood sample was collected into PAXgene tubes and stored at -80 degrees C. Without any T cell sorting, total RNA was extracted from whole blood using the PAXgene blood miRNA kit on an automated QIAcube. Peripheral blood from monozygotic twin pairs, either concordant or discordant for inflammatory bowel disease, underwent deep TCRalpha and TCRbeta repertoire profiling that used unique molecular barcoding. Smoking habits were recorded for all twin pairs, and individuals were classified as current, former or never smokers. The full study reports these points: Concordant and discordant twins showed no difference in repertoire similarity, possibly because of limited statistical power. IBD patients had lower TCRbeta repertoire diversity, measured by the inverse Simpson index, than their healthy co-twins. Compared with healthy twins, IBD patients had fewer clonotypes in common with other individuals, a difference most pronounced in patients showing signs of disease activity. The results gave no support for a single strong signal or clonotype linked to IBD. The analysis was unable to tell different T cell subtypes apart. Background noise and inter-individual variability may have been introduced into the repertoires by the differing immunosuppressive treatments among patients.

Library creation used 5' RACE. The input for every TCR library was 3,500 to 4,000 ng of total RNA. For each sample, cDNA synthesis was carried out in eight separate reactions using SMARTScribe reverse transcriptase. During cDNA synthesis, unique molecular identifiers containing a 6-nucleotide sample barcode were introduced by template switching. Two nested PCRs of roughly 15 and 9 cycles amplified the TCRalpha and TCRbeta cDNA, and bead purification followed each PCR. Before amplification, cDNA was treated with uracil DNA-glycosylase and purified using the QIAquick PCR purification kit. The second PCR was the step at which Illumina TruSeq-compatible adapters and sample-specific barcodes were added. TapeStation and Qubit were used to check library quality and concentration, and around 5.2 ng of each library went into the pool. The pooled libraries were sequenced with 2 x 100 bp reads and custom sequencing primers on an Illumina HiSeq2500 single-index Rapid Run. Turning to the authors' computational methods: UMI-based consensus assembly with MiGEC version 1.2.6 was used to correct PCR and sequencing errors. MiXCR version 2.1.1 was used for V(D)J alignment, clonotype assembly and CDR3 extraction. To normalise gene usage, clonotype sharing and MAIT/NKT TCR abundance, the analysis used the top 1000, 10 000 and 20 000 clonotypes per sample. After downsampling to 27 000 UMIs, diversity was calculated as the inverse Simpson index using the vegan R package. Paired Mann-Whitney U tests were applied to discordant twin pairs, with Benjamini-Hochberg correction for multiple testing. TCRdb reprocessed the reads, reporting each CDR3 protein sequence once and no DNA. The V and J calls and clone size come from TCRdb's table, not from the authors' own analysis. For this sample, the table gives a few hundred thousand distinct CDR3 sequences. Roughly 1.5% of the sample belongs to the ten largest clones.

According to the germline V gene (reference sequence), CDR1 reads LNHNV and CDR2 reads YYDKDF. The CDR3 runs 20 amino acids, cysteine and phenylalanine included. The DNA sequence is not available. The sequence derives from a human donor with ulcerative colitis or Crohn's disease, or a healthy co-twin of an affected twin (not recorded which). The chain uses TRBV15 and TRBJ2-1; TCRdb calls TRBD2, which cannot be checked without DNA. The source material was blood. The encoded CDR3 is CATSRDRASGGAWSYNEQFF.